These 21 T cell receptor beta chains originate from one sample sequenced in a study of T cells in Graves' hyperthyroidism and ophthalmopathy. RNA transcripts were the template for amplifying TCR beta CDR3 regions. Initially, a first-round RT-PCR of the TCR CDR3 employed the HTBI primer set. TCRdb independently ran MiXCR on the multiplex PCR reads; one entry per CDR3 protein. The data show roughly 510,000 distinct CDR3 sequences, 46% seen once. The sample comprised peripheral blood or thyroid tissue (not recorded which). Source of these receptors: an adult woman with Graves' disease, either hyperthyroidism or ophthalmopathy (not recorded which).

This clonotype was seen many times. V and J are TRBV7-9 and TRBJ2-7; TRBD1 agrees at 12 bases. Germline V gives CDR1 SEHNR, CDR2 FQNEAQ (reference sequence). This CDR3 spans 15 amino acids. After removal of 3 bases from V and 6 bases from J, the junction contained 6 bases not matched to a gene. CDR3 sequence reads: CASSFPGQGAPEQYF. As DNA, the CDR3 is TGTGCCAGCAGCTTCCCGGGACAGGGGGCCCCCGAGCAGTACTTC.

V and J are TRBV29-1 and TRBJ2-7; TRBD2 might be the D (6 bases). V shed 1 base and J shed 3 bases, with 13 bases lying between them. CDR3 length: 14 residues. The germline V gene encodes CDR1 SQVTM and CDR2 ANQGSEA. CDR3 sequence reads: CSVEGRDGGYEQYF. The CDR3 nucleotides read TGCAGCGTTGAAGGCCGGGACGGGGGCTACGAGCAGTACTTC.

This clonotype came up many times. The chain joins TRBV5-1 to TRBJ2-5, with D unclear. Germline assignment: CDR1 SGHRS and CDR2 YFSETQ. CDR3 length equals 14 residues. Trimming pared 0 bases from V and 4 bases from J, leaving 10 bases between. CDR3 DNA: TGCGCCAGCAGCTTGGAGGCGTTGGGAGAGACCCAGTACTTC. Protein product: CASSLEALGETQYF. Complete variable domain (other parts from reference TRBV5-1 and TRBJ2-5): KAGVTQTPRYLIKTRGQQVTLSCSPISGHRSVSWYQQTPGQGLQFLFEYFSETQRNKGNFPGRFSGRQFSNSRSEMNVSTLELGDSALYLCASSLEALGETQYFGPGTRLLVL.

V usage is TRBV3-1 and J usage is TRBJ1-4; weak D call: TRBD1 (5 bases). CDR3 length: 14 amino acids. V lost 3 bases, J lost 7 bases, and 12 bases lay in between. The germline CDR1 and CDR2 sequences are LGHDT and YNNKEL (reference sequence). The CDR3 sequence is CASSHPGLGEKLFF. The CDR3 region has the DNA TGTGCCAGCAGCCATCCGGGGCTCGGTGAAAAACTGTTTTTT.

This clonotype was picked up many times. The genes are TRBV6-1 and TRBJ1-2; TRBD1 agrees at 9 bases. V was clipped by 4 bases and J by 4 bases; unmatched bases: 4. The CDR3 loop spans 14 amino acids. From germline, CDR1 is MNHNS and CDR2 SASEGT. CDR3 DNA: TGTGCCAGCAGTGGGGGGACAGGGACCTATGGCTACACCTTC. This encodes CASSGGTGTYGYTF.

This clonotype was counted ten times or more. This sequence joins TRBV10-3 and TRBJ1-1; no definite D call. CDR1 and CDR2 from the germline V gene are ENHRY and SYGVKD. The CDR3 has 13 residues. V was trimmed by 8 bases and J by 5 bases, leaving 15 bases between them. The CDR3 loop reads CAISGPEGTEAFF. The CDR3 DNA follows: TGTGCCATCTCAGGCCCCGAGGGAACTGAAGCTTTCTTT.

This clonotype has a count of ten or more. This chain joins TRBV29-1 and TRBJ1-3, with a tentative D call TRBD1 (6 bases). V lost 1 base and J 0 bases, leaving 7 bases between the germline ends. This CDR3 has 14 amino acids. Germline CDR1 is SQVTM and CDR2 is ANQGSEA. In nucleotides, the CDR3 is TGCAGCGTTGAAGTAGGGGGCTCTGGAAACACCATATATTTT. Its translation: CSVEVGGSGNTIYF. Complete variable domain (other parts from reference TRBV29-1 and TRBJ1-3): SAVISQKPSRDICQRGTSLTIQCQVDSQVTMMFWYRQQPGQSLTLIATANQGSEATYESGFVIDKFPISRPNLTFSTLTVSNMSPEDSSIYLCSVEVGGSGNTIYFGEGSWLTVV.

This clonotype was counted a few times. The V and J genes are TRBV19 and TRBJ2-5; TRBD2 aligns across 10 bases. Trimming cost V 3 bases and J 2 bases; bases outside gene matches: 15. The CDR3 runs 19 residues. CDR1 and CDR2 from the germline V gene are LNHDA and SQIVND (reference sequence). The CDR3 loop reads CASSIRRGLAARRQETQYF. CDR3 nucleotide sequence: TGTGCCAGTAGTATCAGGCGCGGACTAGCGGCCCGGCGGCAAGAGACCCAGTACTTC.

V usage is TRBV5-6 and J usage is TRBJ2-2; 9 bases line up with TRBD2. There are 17 residues in the CDR3. V dropped 4 bases and J dropped 2; count of bases not matched to a gene: 9. Germline CDR1 reads SGHDT; CDR2 reads YYEEEE. CDR3 sequence reads: CASSVGRLAVNTGELFF. CDR3 DNA sequence: TGTGCCAGCAGCGTAGGAAGACTAGCGGTTAACACCGGGGAGCTGTTTTTT.

The chain links TRBV15 to TRBJ1-1, with TRBD1 matching 7 bases. With V trimmed by 1 base and J by 6 bases, 8 bases remained unmatched. CDR3 length equals 15 residues. CDR1 is LNHNV and CDR2 is YYDKDF in the germline V gene (reference sequence). This chain's CDR3 is CATSRGTGAVAEAFF. In DNA, the CDR3 is TGTGCCACCAGCAGAGGGACAGGTGCCGTGGCTGAAGCTTTCTTT.

This rearrangement joins TRBV7-2 to TRBJ2-3, with 10 bases lining up with TRBD2. Germline trimming cut 5 bases from V and 6 bases from J; bases unmatched to any gene: 11. In germline, CDR1 is SGHTA, CDR2 FQGNSA. The CDR3 is 16 residues long. CDR3 protein: CASSREGLAVRDTQYF. The CDR3, as DNA: TGTGCCAGCAGCCGTGAAGGACTAGCGGTACGGGATACGCAGTATTTT.

This chain links TRBV29-1 with TRBJ1-5, with TRBD1 identical over 7 bases. This CDR3 spans 13 amino acids. Germline CDR1 and CDR2: SQVTM and ANQGSEA. The V segment lost 6 bases and the J segment 4 bases; nucleotides outside the gene matches: 6. The DNA for the CDR3 is TGCAGCGTCGCGACAGGGCCTAATCAGCCCCAGCATTTT. Protein product: CSVATGPNQPQHF.

Turning to this clonotype: At one of its ends the junction is not consistent with the germline gene, which may arise from a read error. The V call is TRBV10-2, the J call TRBJ1-5; 8 bases are shared with TRBD1. This CDR3 region has 15 residues. Germline CDR1 reads WSHSY; CDR2 reads SAAADI. The CDR3 coding sequence is TGTGCCAGTAGCACCGGGACAGGCTACAATCAGCCCCAGCATTTT. Translation gives CASSTGTGYNQPQHF.

The rearrangement links TRBV10-3 to TRBJ1-6; D might be TRBD1 (6 bases). Trimming took off 2 bases at V and 8 bases at J, with 28 bases between the two ends. Germline CDR1 is ENHRY and CDR2 is SYGVKD. This CDR3 has 20 residues. CDR3 in DNA: TGTGCCATCAGTGAGGGGGGGGGCGAAGTCTATGGCTACACCTATTCACCCCTCCACTTT. This translates into CAISEGGGEVYGYTYSPLHF.

This clonotype was detected a few times. The chain uses TRBV6-5 and TRBJ1-2; D not resolved. Per germline, CDR1 MNHEY and CDR2 SVGAGI. Deletions cut 0 bases from V and 4 bases from J, with 15 bases between. The CDR3 is 16 residues long. The CDR3 sequence is CASSYSYAPASYGYTF. The CDR3 DNA follows: TGTGCCAGCAGTTACTCGTACGCACCCGCCAGCTATGGCTACACCTTC.

The chain employs TRBV10-3 and TRBJ2-7, with a tentative D call TRBD2 (6 bases). The germline V gene encodes CDR1 ENHRY and CDR2 SYGVKD. V was clipped by 7 bases and J by 7 bases, with 23 bases between them. The CDR3 has 15 amino acids. The CDR3 region has the DNA TGTGCCATCAAACGGGACTCCCGCAGTCTAGATGAGCAGTACTTC. This translates into CAIKRDSRSLDEQYF.

This clonotype was recorded many times. The gene calls are TRBV7-9 and TRBJ2-2, with D maybe TRBD1 (6 bases). V lost 3 bases and J 1 base, leaving 12 bases between the germline ends. Germline V lookup: CDR1 SEHNR, CDR2 FQNEAQ (reference sequence). The CDR3 contains 16 residues. CDR3 in DNA: TGTGCCAGCAGCTTTAAAATACAGGGGAACACCGGGGAGCTGTTTTTT. Translating it yields CASSFKIQGNTGELFF.

This clonotype appeared many times. This sequence joins TRBV7-9 and TRBJ2-7; 14 nucleotides line up with TRBD2. After removal of 5 bases from V and 0 bases from J, the junction contained 3 bases not matched to a gene. The length of the CDR3 is 16 residues. Germline V lookup: CDR1 SEHNR, CDR2 FQNEAQ (reference sequence). DNA for the CDR3: TGTGCCAGCAGCCAAGGGACTAGCGGGAGCTCCTACGAGCAGTACTTC. Its translation is CASSQGTSGSSYEQYF.

Points on this clonotype: This may come from a read error, since a much larger clone is one base off. The CDR3 sequence: CSAEDTDNEKLFF. The CDR3 bases are TGCAGTGCAGAGGACACCGATAATGAAAAACTGTTTTTT. This sequence joins TRBV20-1 and TRBJ1-4, with D possibly matching TRBD1 (5 bases). Trimming pared 6 bases from V and 4 bases from J, leaving 12 bases between. From germline, CDR1 is DFQATT and CDR2 SNEGSKA (reference sequence). CDR3 size: 13 residues.

This chain joins TRBV3-1 and TRBJ1-1; 10 nucleotides agree with TRBD1. Germline assignment: CDR1 LGHDT and CDR2 YNNKEL (reference sequence). J was trimmed by 4 bases and V by 2 bases; bases with no gene match: 4. The CDR3 is made up of 15 amino acids. The CDR3 reads CASSQPDRGPTEAFF. DNA for the CDR3: TGTGCCAGCAGCCAACCCGACAGGGGGCCCACTGAAGCTTTCTTT.

The chain links TRBV5-1 to TRBJ2-7; D remains unclear. Trimming removed 4 bases at V and 0 bases at J, with 11 bases between. Germline V CDR1 and CDR2: SGHRS, YFSETQ. This CDR3 contains 14 residues. CDR3 coding DNA: TGCGCCAGCAGCCTAGGACGGAACTCCTACGAGCAGTACTTC. It is translated as CASSLGRNSYEQYF. Combining the CDR3 with reference TRBV5-1 and TRBJ2-7 gives the whole variable domain KAGVTQTPRYLIKTRGQQVTLSCSPISGHRSVSWYQQTPGQGLQFLFEYFSETQRNKGNFPGRFSGRQFSNSRSEMNVSTLELGDSALYLCASSLGRNSYEQYFGPGTRLTVT.